The T cell receptor (beta chain) described here comes from a study of post-analysis software for immune sequencing data. Study-level results: The five TRBV segments detected at higher frequency in patients than in controls included TRBV5-6, TRBV5-1 and TRBV20-1.

Unique molecular identifiers had been added to the TCR beta cDNA libraries. Out of roughly 0.95 to 10 million T cells, a few hundred thousand cDNA molecules were generated. In TCRdb, the PCR reads were re-called with MiXCR into one record per CDR3 protein. The sample lists hundreds of thousands of distinct CDR3 sequences, about 40% occurring once. CDR1 is SNHLY and CDR2 is FYNNEI in the germline V gene. The V end lost 4 bases, the J end lost 5 bases, and 9 bases lay between the germline ends. The CDR3 contains 14 residues. Notes on this clonotype: Its antigen is undetermined.

Sequenced: blood. The V gene is TRBV2, the J gene TRBJ1-6; maybe TRBD1 (6 bases). The TCR comes from a girl between 10 and 17 years old with multiple sclerosis. This chain's CDR3 is CASSGQADNSPLHF. The DNA for the CDR3 is TGTGCCAGCAGTGGACAGGCCGATAATTCACCCCTCCACTTT. The variable domain in full, with the rest retrieved from reference TRBV2 and TRBJ1-6, is EPEVTQTPSHQVTQMGQEVILRCVPISNHLYFYWYRQILGQKVEFLVSFYNNEISEKSEIFDDQFSVERPDGSNFTLKIRSTKLEDSAMYFCASSGQADNSPLHFGNGTRLTVT.